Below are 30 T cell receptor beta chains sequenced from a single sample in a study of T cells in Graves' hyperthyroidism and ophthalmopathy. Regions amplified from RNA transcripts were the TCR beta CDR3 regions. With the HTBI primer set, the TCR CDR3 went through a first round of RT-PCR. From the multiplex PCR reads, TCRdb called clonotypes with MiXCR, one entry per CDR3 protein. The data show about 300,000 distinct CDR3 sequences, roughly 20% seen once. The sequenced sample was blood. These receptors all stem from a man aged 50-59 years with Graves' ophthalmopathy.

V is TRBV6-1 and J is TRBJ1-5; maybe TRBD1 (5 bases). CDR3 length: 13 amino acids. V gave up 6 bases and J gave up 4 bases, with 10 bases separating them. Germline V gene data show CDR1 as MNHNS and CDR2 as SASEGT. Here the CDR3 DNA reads TGTGCCAGCAGACTCAGGGAGAATCAGCCCCAGCATTTT. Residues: CASRLRENQPQHF.

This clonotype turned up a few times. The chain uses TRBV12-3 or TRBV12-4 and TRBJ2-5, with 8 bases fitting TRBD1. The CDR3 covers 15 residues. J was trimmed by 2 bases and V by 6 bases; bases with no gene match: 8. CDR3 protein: CASSFGQGAQETQYF. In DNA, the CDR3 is TGTGCCAGCAGCTTCGGACAGGGAGCACAAGAGACCCAGTACTTC.

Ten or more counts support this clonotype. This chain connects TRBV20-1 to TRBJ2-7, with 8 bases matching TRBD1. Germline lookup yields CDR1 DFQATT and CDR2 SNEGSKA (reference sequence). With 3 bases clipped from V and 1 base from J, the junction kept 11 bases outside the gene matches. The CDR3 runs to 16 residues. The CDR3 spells CSASGQGRWKSYEQYF. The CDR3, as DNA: TGCAGTGCTAGCGGACAGGGCAGATGGAAGTCCTACGAGCAGTACTTC.

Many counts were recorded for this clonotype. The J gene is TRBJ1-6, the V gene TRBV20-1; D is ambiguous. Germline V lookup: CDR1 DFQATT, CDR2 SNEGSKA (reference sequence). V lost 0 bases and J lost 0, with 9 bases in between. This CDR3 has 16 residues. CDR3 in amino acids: CSARDHQSSYNSPLHF. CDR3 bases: TGCAGTGCTAGAGATCACCAGAGCTCCTATAATTCACCCCTCCACTTT.

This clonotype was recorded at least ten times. CDR3 loop: CASSLDAANYEQYF. The CDR3 DNA reads TGTGCCAGCAGTTTAGATGCGGCTAACTACGAGCAGTACTTC. The rearrangement joins TRBV28 to TRBJ2-7, with no clear D. Per the germline V gene, CDR1 is MDHEN and CDR2 is SYDVKM. This CDR3 has 14 amino acids. V was clipped by 2 bases and J by 3 bases, with 11 bases between them.

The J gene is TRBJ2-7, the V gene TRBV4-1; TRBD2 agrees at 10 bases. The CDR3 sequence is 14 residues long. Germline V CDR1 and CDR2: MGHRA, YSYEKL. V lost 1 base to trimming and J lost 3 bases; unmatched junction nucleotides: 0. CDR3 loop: CASSQGLAGYEQYF. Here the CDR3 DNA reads TGCGCCAGCAGCCAAGGACTAGCGGGCTACGAGCAGTACTTC.

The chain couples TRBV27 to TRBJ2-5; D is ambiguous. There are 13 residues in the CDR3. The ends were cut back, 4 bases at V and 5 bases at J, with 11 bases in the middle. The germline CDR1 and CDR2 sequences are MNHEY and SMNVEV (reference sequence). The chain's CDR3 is CASSSINEETQYF. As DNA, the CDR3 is TGTGCCAGCAGTTCAATCAACGAGGAGACCCAGTACTTC.

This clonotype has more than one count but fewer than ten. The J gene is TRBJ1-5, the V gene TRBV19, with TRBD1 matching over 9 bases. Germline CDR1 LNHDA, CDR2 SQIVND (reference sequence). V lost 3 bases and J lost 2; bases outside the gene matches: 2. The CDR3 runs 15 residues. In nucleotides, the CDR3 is TGTGCCAGTAGTATTACAGGGGGCGGCAATCAGCCCCAGCATTTT. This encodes CASSITGGGNQPQHF.

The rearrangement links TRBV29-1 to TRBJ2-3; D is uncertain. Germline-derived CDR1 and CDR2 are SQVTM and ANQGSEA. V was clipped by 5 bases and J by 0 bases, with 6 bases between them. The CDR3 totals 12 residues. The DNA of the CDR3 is TGCAGCGTTACCCCTAGCACAGATACGCAGTATTTT. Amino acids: CSVTPSTDTQYF.

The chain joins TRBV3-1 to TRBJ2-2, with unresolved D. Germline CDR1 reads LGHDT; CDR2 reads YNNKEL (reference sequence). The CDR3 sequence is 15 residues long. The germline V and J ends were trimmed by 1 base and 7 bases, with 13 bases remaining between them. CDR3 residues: CASSQGTHRSGELFF. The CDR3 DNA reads TGTGCCAGCAGCCAAGGTACGCACCGGAGCGGGGAGCTGTTTTTT.

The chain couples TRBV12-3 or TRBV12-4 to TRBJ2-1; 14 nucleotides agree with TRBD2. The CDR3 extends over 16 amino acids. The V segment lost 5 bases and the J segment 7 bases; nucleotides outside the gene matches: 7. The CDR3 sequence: CASSPGLAGGRNEQFF. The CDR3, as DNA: TGTGCCAGCAGTCCCGGACTAGCGGGAGGACGGAATGAGCAGTTCTTC.

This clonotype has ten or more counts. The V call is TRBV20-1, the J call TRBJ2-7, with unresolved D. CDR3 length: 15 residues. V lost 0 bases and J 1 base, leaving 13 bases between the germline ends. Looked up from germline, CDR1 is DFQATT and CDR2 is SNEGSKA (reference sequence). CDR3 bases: TGCAGTGCTAGAGATAGGAGCGCCGTATCCTACGAGCAGTACTTC. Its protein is CSARDRSAVSYEQYF.

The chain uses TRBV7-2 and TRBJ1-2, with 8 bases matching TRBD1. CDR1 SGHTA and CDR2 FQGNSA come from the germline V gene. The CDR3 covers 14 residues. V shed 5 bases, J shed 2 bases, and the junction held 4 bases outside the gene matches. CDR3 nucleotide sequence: TGTGCCAGCAGCACCCGACAGGGGAACTATGGCTACACCTTC. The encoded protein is CASSTRQGNYGYTF.

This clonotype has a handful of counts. The DNA of the CDR3 is TGTGCCAGCAGCGTAGCAGGAAAAGACGATGAGCAGTTCTTC. Translation: CASSVAGKDDEQFF. The rearrangement joins TRBV9 to TRBJ2-1; D is uncertain. CDR3 length: 14 residues. Trimming pared 0 bases from V and 8 bases from J, leaving 12 bases between. Germline V gives CDR1 SGDLS, CDR2 YYNGEE.

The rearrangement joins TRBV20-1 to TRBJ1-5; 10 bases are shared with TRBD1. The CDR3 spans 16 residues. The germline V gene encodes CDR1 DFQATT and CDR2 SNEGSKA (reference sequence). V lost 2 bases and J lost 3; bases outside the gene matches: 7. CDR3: CSARPDRGRNNQPQHF. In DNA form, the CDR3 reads TGCAGTGCTAGACCGGACAGGGGGAGGAACAATCAGCCCCAGCATTTT.

The CDR3 spells CASSQGGAGYTF. The CDR3 nucleotides read TGTGCCAGCAGCCAGGGGGGGGCTGGCTACACCTTC. V and J are TRBV7-9 and TRBJ1-2; 7 bases are a match to TRBD1. Germline loops: CDR1 SEHNR, CDR2 FQNEAQ (reference sequence). Unmatched junction bases numbered 4, after V lost 5 bases and J lost 7 bases. CDR3 length equals 12 residues.

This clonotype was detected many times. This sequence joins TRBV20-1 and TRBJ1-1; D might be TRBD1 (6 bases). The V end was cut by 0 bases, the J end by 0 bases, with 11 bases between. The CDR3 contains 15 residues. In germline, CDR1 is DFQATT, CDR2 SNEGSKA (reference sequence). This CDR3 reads CSARDAQGMNTEAFF. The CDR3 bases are TGCAGTGCTAGAGATGCACAGGGTATGAACACTGAAGCTTTCTTT.

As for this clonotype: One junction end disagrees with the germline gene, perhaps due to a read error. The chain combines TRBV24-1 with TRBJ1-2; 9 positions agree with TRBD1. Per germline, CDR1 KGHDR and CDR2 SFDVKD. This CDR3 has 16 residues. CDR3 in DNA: TGTACCACCAGTGACAGGGGACAGGGTAAAGCCTATGGCTACACCTTC. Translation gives CTTSDRGQGKAYGYTF.

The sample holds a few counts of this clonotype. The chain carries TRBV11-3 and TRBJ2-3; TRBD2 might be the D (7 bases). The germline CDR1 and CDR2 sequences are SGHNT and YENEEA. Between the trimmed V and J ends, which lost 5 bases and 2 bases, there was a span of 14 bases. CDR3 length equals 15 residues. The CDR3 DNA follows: TGTGCCAGCAGCGTCGGGGGGCGGTACACAGATACGCAGTATTTT. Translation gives CASSVGGRYTDTQYF.

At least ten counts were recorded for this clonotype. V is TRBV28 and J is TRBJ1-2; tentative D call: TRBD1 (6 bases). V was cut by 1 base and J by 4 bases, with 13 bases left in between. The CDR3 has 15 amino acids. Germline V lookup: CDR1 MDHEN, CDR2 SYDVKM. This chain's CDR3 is CASSLSTGRAYGYTF. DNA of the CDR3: TGTGCCAGCAGTTTATCGACAGGCCGGGCCTATGGCTACACCTTC.

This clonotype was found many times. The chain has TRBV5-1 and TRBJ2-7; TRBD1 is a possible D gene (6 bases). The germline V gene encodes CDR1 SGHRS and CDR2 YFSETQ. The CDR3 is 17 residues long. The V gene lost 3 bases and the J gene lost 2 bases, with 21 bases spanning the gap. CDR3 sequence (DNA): TGCGCCAGCAGCTCTAAGCTTTCGGGACAAGGGACCTACGAGCAGTACTTC. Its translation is CASSSKLSGQGTYEQYF.

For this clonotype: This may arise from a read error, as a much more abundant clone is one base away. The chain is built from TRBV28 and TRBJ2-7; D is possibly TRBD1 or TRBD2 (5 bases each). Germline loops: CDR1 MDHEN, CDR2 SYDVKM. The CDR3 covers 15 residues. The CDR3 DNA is TGTGCCAGCAGTTTTGGAGTTGGGGGAACCTACGGGCAGTACTTC. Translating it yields CASSFGVGGTYGQYF.

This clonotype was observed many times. CDR3 loop: CASSVRGNQPQHF. DNA of the CDR3: TGTGCCAGCAGTGTAAGAGGGAATCAGCCCCAGCATTTT. This chain joins TRBV2 and TRBJ1-5; D remains unclear. CDR3 length: 13 amino acids. The ends were cut back, 4 bases at V and 4 bases at J, with 8 bases in the middle. The germline CDR1 and CDR2 sequences are SNHLY and FYNNEI.

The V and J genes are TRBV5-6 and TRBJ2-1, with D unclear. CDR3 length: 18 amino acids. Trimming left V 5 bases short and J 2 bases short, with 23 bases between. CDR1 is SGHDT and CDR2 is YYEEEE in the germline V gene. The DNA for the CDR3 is TGTGCCAGCAGTCCCCGTACCCTTTCCCTGACCCCCTACAATGAGCAGTTCTTC. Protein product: CASSPRTLSLTPYNEQFF.

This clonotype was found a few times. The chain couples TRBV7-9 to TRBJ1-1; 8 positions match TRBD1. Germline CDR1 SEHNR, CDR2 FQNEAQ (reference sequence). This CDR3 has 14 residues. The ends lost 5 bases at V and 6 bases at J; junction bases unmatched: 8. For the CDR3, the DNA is TGTGCCAGCAGCAATGGACAGGGCGTCGCTGAAGCTTTCTTT. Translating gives CASSNGQGVAEAFF.

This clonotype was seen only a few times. CDR3 sequence (DNA): TGTGCCAGCAGGTCCCTGGTAACAGGGGGCATACACGAGCAGTACTTC. The encoded protein is CASRSLVTGGIHEQYF. V usage is TRBV27 and J usage is TRBJ2-7, with 9 bases matching TRBD1. V shed 6 bases, J shed 5 bases, and the junction held 14 bases outside the gene matches. This CDR3 spans 16 amino acids. Per germline, CDR1 MNHEY and CDR2 SMNVEV (reference sequence).

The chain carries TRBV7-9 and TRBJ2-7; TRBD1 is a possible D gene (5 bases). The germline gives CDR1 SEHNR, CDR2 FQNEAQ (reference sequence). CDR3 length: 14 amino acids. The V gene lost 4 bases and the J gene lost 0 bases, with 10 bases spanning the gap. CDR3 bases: TGTGCCAGCAGCTCGCCGACAGACTCCTACGAGCAGTACTTC. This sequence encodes CASSSPTDSYEQYF.

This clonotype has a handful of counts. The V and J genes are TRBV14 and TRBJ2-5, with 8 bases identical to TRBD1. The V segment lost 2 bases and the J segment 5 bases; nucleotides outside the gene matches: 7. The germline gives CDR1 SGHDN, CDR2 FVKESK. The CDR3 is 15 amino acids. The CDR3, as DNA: TGTGCCAGCAGCCAACGGACAGGGTGGACGGAGACCCAGTACTTC. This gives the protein CASSQRTGWTETQYF.

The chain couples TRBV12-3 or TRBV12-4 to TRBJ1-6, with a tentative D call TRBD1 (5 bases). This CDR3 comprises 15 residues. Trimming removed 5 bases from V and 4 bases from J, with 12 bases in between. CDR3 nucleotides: TGTGCCAGCAGTCCCCGGGGGTCATATAATTCACCCCTCCACTTT. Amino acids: CASSPRGSYNSPLHF.

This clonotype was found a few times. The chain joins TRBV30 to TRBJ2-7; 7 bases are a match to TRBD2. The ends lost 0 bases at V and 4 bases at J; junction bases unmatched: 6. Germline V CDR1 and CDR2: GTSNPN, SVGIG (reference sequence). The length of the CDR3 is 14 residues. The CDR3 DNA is TGTGCCTGGAGTGTAGGGGACGGGGGGTACGAGCAGTACTTC. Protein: CAWSVGDGGYEQYF.